This is a list of T cell receptor beta chains from one sample in a study of CD4 T cells in relation to SARS-CoV-2 and coronaviruses. Sequencing was performed with immunoSEQ multiplex PCR; in TCRdb, only in-frame clones are kept and a portion is missing. The profile shows tens of thousands of clones, about four fifths of them singletons. Their antigens remain unidentified. The sample consisted of naive CD4+ T cells from PBMCs, cultured in vitro. The receptors come from an adult with COVID-19. Each CDR3 is given with its conserved first and last residue.

v_gene,CDR3aa
TRBV15,CATSRDIGTPYEQYF
TRBV3-1/TRBV3-2,CASREAGANVLTF
TRBV27,CASSPSLGQGTNYGYTF
TRBV28,CASSRRDLNTEAFF
TRBV29-1,CSVEGQKNTEAFF
TRBV10-3,CAIRGGQGTGELFF
TRBV10-3,CAISSTGYAYEQYF
TRBV5-1,CASSLRLPVGADTQYF
TRBV2,CASSGIKGGYNEQFF
TRBV19,CASSTGTSGIAEQFF
TRBV14,CASSHLRDATQYF
TRBV9,CASSATPAGGNEQFF
TRBV28,CASILTAGGYGGSHEQYF
TRBV18,CASSPPVGTDDSGNTIYF